This T cell receptor beta chain was obtained from a study of CD8 T cells in ankylosing spondylitis. The TCR beta libraries were generated through quantitative 5'-RACE incorporating molecular barcodes. One entry per CDR3 protein results from TCRdb running MiXCR on the 5' RACE reads. The table has about 42,000 distinct CDR3 sequences, approximately 2.6% seen once. Many counts were recorded for this clonotype. Antigen: not known. Whole-study findings and limits: Clones linked to disease, bearing a CD8+ phenotype, were relatively rare in peripheral blood. Reports of some motif variants in reactive arthritis synovial fluid and blood predate this one.

The CDR3 runs to 15 residues. Trimming left V 3 bases short and J 3 bases short, with 16 bases between. Germline loops: CDR1 SGDLS, CDR2 YYNGEE. Material for sequencing was blood, either unsorted or a sorted T cell fraction (not recorded which). This sequence was found in a male donor with ankylosing spondylitis or in good health (not recorded which). The chain uses TRBV9 and TRBJ2-7; either TRBD1 or TRBD2 may fit D (5 bases each). Here the CDR3 DNA reads TGTGCCAGCAGCGAACGAGGGACGACGTACTACGAGCAGTACTTC. Translating gives CASSERGTTYYEQYF.